This T cell receptor (beta chain) was identified in a study of PD-1 blockade in classical Hodgkin lymphoma. V dropped 4 bases and J dropped 2 bases, with 7 bases sitting between them. This CDR3 has 14 amino acids. CDR1 and CDR2 (germline): SGDLS, YYNGEE. Of note for this clone: What it binds is unknown.

Study outcomes and limitations: CD4+ TCR diversity, unlike CD8+, climbed significantly by C4D1.

Clones were sequenced by immunoSEQ multiplex PCR, and TCRdb holds only the in-frame ones, with some missing. The sample holds over 20,000 clones, roughly 73% seen once. Brentuximab vedotin exposure varied, and every patient relapsed after autologous stem cell transplantation. The receptor was isolated from a human donor with classical Hodgkin lymphoma. The chain couples TRBV9 to TRBJ2-6; D gene unclear. This material consisted of peripheral blood mononuclear cells (PBMCs), taken before the second cycle of nivolumab. The CDR3 protein is CASSYGPGANVLTF. In DNA, the CDR3 is TGTGCCAGCAGCTACGGACCTGGGGCCAACGTCCTGACTTTC.